A selection of T cell receptor beta chains follows, all from one sample in a study of T cell clonotyping in hematopoietic cell transplantation. Some clones are missing from TCRdb's copy, which holds only in-frame ones; the method was immunoSEQ multiplex PCR. The repertoire holds tens of thousands of clones, with around 83% as singletons. The source was peripheral blood mononuclear cells, collected before stem cell transplant. These receptors were taken from a man aged 55 to 69 with myelodysplastic syndrome. Some clones in this sample may be carry-over from other donors' samples. The CDR3 runs from the conserved cysteine through the conserved F or W. Fields, in order: J gene, V gene, CDR3 protein.

J gene: TRBJ1-2; V gene: TRBV5-6; CDR3 protein: CASSPSVGSFFYGYTF
J gene: TRBJ1-1; V gene: TRBV25-1; CDR3 protein: CASTRGGYTEAFF
J gene: TRBJ2-1; V gene: TRBV6-1; CDR3 protein: CATHLGINEQFF
J gene: TRBJ1-6; V gene: TRBV11-2; CDR3 protein: CASSLVALDSPLHF
J gene: TRBJ1-6; V gene: TRBV5-8; CDR3 protein: CASSFLRSPLHF
J gene: TRBJ2-7; V gene: TRBV9; CDR3 protein: CASSGLGASGYYEQYF
J gene: TRBJ2-7; V gene: TRBV28; CDR3 protein: CATSGGLGLNYEQYF
J gene: TRBJ2-5; V gene: TRBV10-2; CDR3 protein: CASSRVAGAQETQYF
J gene: TRBJ1-1; V gene: TRBV28; CDR3 protein: CASSPLGLRQRGTEAFF
J gene: TRBJ2-7; V gene: TRBV27; CDR3 protein: CASSPRGNSDYEQYF
J gene: TRBJ1-1; V gene: TRBV29-1; CDR3 protein: CSVESVNTEAFF
J gene: TRBJ2-7; V gene: TRBV19; CDR3 protein: CASSRTGVQATYEQYF
J gene: TRBJ1-6; V gene: TRBV27; CDR3 protein: CASSRTVGSYNSPLHF
J gene: TRBJ1-1; V gene: TRBV4-3; CDR3 protein: CASSQGSRSGGFTEAFF
J gene: TRBJ1-2; V gene: TRBV28; CDR3 protein: CASRLPQGSGTF
J gene: TRBJ1-1; V gene: TRBV6-6; CDR3 protein: CASSEGRGTEAFF
J gene: TRBJ2-7; V gene: TRBV7-2; CDR3 protein: CASSLGQGGEQYF
J gene: TRBJ2-7; V gene: TRBV7-2; CDR3 protein: CASSHPDRAFGEQYF
J gene: TRBJ2-6; V gene: TRBV14; CDR3 protein: CASSHTSGANVLTF
J gene: TRBJ2-5; V gene: TRBV10-2; CDR3 protein: CASSLGETQYF
J gene: TRBJ1-6; V gene: TRBV4-2; CDR3 protein: CASSQGNQDSPLHF
J gene: TRBJ1-1; V gene: TRBV7-2; CDR3 protein: CASSLGRGNTEAFF
J gene: TRBJ1-1; V gene: TRBV7-3; CDR3 protein: CASSPTGGWGEAFF
J gene: TRBJ2-2; V gene: TRBV6-6; CDR3 protein: CASSPGQGPSTGELFF